This T cell receptor beta chain was recovered during a study of blood T cell repertoires in COVID-19. Some clones are missing from TCRdb's copy, which holds only in-frame ones; the method was immunoSEQ multiplex PCR. The repertoire holds a few hundred thousand clones, with approximately 90% as singletons. The CDR3 contains 13 residues. CDR1 is SGHNT and CDR2 is YYREEE in the germline V gene (reference sequence). V lost 4 bases and J lost 8; bases outside the gene matches: 6. Sequencing input: peripheral blood. The rearrangement joins TRBV5-4 to TRBJ1-2, with 9 bases aligning to TRBD1. The TCR was taken from a man in his forties or fifties with COVID-19, enrolled during active disease. The CDR3 DNA reads TGTGCCAGCAGCAGTACAGGGGGCCGGGGCTACACCTTC. It specifies CASSSTGGRGYTF.